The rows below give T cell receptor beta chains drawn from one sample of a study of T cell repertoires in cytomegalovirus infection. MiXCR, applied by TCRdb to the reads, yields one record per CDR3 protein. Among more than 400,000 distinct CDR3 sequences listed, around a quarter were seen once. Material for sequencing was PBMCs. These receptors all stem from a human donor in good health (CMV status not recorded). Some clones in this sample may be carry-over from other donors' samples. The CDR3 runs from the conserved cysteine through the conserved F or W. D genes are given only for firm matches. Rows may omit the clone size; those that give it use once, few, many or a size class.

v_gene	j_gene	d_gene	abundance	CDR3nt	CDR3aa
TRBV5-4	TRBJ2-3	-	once	TGTGCCAGCAGTCGTGAGTACGGTTCTGCAGATACGCAGTATTTT	CASSREYGSADTQYF
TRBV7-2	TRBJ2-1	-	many	TGTGCCAGCAGGGCCACTCTAGGGGGGGGACAGTTCTTC	CASRATLGGGQFF
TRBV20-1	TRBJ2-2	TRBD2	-	TGCAGTGCTAGCGGCGGGGGGCTCACCGGGGAGCTGTTTTTT	CSASGGGLTGELFF
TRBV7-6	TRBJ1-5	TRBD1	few	TGTGCCAGCAGCCAATCTCCGGGACAGGGGCCTTATTATAGCAATCAGCCCCAGCATTTT	CASSQSPGQGPYYSNQPQHF
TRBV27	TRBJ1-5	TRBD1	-	TGTGCCAGCAGAGTCGGACAGGACGAAGGGCCCCAGCATTTT	CASRVGQDEGPQHF
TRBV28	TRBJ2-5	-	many	TGTGCCAGCAGTTTATCGCCAGATGGAGAGACCCAGTACTTC	CASSLSPDGETQYF
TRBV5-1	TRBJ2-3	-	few	TGCGCCAGCAGCTCTTCTAGCTATCATAGCACAGATACGCAGTATTTT	CASSSSSYHSTDTQYF
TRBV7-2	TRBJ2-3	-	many	TGTGCCAGCAGCCGATGGGCAGATACGCAGTATTTT	CASSRWADTQYF
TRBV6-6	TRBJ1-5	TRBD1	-	TGTGCCAGCAGTAGTACGAAACAGGGGGCAGACAATCAGCCCCAGCATTTT	CASSSTKQGADNQPQHF
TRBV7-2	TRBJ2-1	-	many	TGTGCCAGCAGCTGGCCGAATGACAATGAGCAGTTCTTC	CASSWPNDNEQFF
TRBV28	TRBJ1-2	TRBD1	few	TGTGCCAGCAGGGACGGGACAGAAACGGATGGCTACACCTTC	CASRDGTETDGYTF
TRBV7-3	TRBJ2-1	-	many	TGTGCCAGCAGCTTACTACCCACCTACAATGAGCAGTTCTTC	CASSLLPTYNEQFF
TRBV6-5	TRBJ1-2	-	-	TGTGCCAGCAGTTACCGATCAGGGAGTGGATGGGGCTACACCTTC	CASSYRSGSGWGYTF
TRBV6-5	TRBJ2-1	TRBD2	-	TGTGCCAGCAGTTTTCGACGACTAGCGGGGGGCTACAATGAGCAGTTCTTC	CASSFRRLAGGYNEQFF
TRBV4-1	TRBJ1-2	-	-	TGCGCCAGCAGCCAAAAACAGGCTAACTATGGCTACACCTTC	CASSQKQANYGYTF
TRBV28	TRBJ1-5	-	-	TGTGCCAGCAGTTGGATTAATCAGCCCCAGCATTTT	CASSWINQPQHF
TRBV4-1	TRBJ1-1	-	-	TGCGCCAGCAGCCACCTGGGACGGAAGAACACTGAAGCTTTCTTT	CASSHLGRKNTEAFF
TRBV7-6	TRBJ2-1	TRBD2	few	TGTGCCAGCAGCTTTACTAGCGGAGCCTACAATGAGCAGTTCTTC	CASSFTSGAYNEQFF
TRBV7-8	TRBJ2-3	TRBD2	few	TGTGCCAGCAGCACCGGGACTAGCGGTTTTAGCACAGATACGCAGTATTTT	CASSTGTSGFSTDTQYF
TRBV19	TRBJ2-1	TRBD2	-	TGTGCCAGTAGTATTATGGGACTAGCGGGGTTGGAGCAGTTCTTC	CASSIMGLAGLEQFF
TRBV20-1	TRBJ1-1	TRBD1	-	TGCAGTGCTAGAAGCCAGGGGGTCCGACTGAACACTGAAGCTTTCTTT	CSARSQGVRLNTEAFF
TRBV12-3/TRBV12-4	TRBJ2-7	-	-	TGTGCCAGCAGTCCCGGATTCTACGAGCAGTACTTC	CASSPGFYEQYF
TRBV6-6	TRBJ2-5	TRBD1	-	TGTGCCAGCAGTAAAAGACAGGGGGCACCCCAAGAGACCCAGTACTTC	CASSKRQGAPQETQYF
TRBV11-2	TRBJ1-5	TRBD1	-	TGTGCCAGCAGCCAACAGGGGAGTCAGCCCCAGCATTTT	CASSQQGSQPQHF
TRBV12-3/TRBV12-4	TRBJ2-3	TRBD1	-	TGTGCCAGCGCGGGACAGGACGACACAGATACGCAGTATTTT	CASAGQDDTDTQYF
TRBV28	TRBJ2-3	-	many	TGTGCCAGCAGTCCTCCCGGGTTAGATACGCAGTATTTT	CASSPPGLDTQYF
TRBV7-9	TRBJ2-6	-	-	TGTGCCAGCAGCTTAGGCGCTGGACCTGGGGCCAACGTCCTGACTTTC	CASSLGAGPGANVLTF
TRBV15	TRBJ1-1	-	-	TGTGCCACCAGCAGAGATAGCGGGGTAGCGGGCACTGAAGCTTTCTTT	CATSRDSGVAGTEAFF
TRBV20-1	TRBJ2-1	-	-	TGCAGTGCTAGAGATGAGGGGGAGGGCGGCAGAGAGCAGTTCTTC	CSARDEGEGGREQFF
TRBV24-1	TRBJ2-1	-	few	TGTGCCACCAGTGACTCAAGACTGGGGTACAATGAGCAGTTCTTC	CATSDSRLGYNEQFF
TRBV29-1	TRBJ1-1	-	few	TGCAGCGTCCAACCGGGAGCCGAAGCTTTCTTT	CSVQPGAEAFF
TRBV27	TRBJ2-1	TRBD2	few	TGTGCCAGCAGTTTATCACTAGCGGGGGGTGCCTACAATGAGCAGTTCTTC	CASSLSLAGGAYNEQFF
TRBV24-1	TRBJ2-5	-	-	TGTGCCACCAGTGATTTGCATAGGGGAGAGACCCAGTACTTC	CATSDLHRGETQYF
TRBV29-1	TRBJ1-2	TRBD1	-	TGCAGCGTTGAACTTTCGACAGGGGTCTATGGCTACACCTTC	CSVELSTGVYGYTF
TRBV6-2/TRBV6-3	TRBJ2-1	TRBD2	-	TGTGCCAGCAGTTCAGCTAGCGGTCACAATGAGCAGTTCTTC	CASSSASGHNEQFF
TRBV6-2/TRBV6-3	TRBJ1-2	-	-	TGTGCCAGCAGAATAGTAGGTGGATTAACTAACTATGGCTACACCTTC	CASRIVGGLTNYGYTF
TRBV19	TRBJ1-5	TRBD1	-	TGTGCCAGTAATACAGGGGTGCAGCCCCAGCATTTT	CASNTGVQPQHF
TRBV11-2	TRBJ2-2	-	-	TGTGCCAGCAGCTTATCAGCCACCGGGGAGCTGTTTTTT	CASSLSATGELFF
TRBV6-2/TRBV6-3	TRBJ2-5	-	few	TGTGCCAGCAGTTACGATCGGCGGGGCATAGAGACCCAGTACTTC	CASSYDRRGIETQYF
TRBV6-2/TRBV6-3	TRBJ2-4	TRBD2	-	TGTGCCAGCAGTTCACGACTAGCGGAAGACATTCAGTACTTC	CASSSRLAEDIQYF
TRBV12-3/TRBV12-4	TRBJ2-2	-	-	TGTGCCAGCGTTCAGGACACCGGGGAGCTGTTTTTT	CASVQDTGELFF